This TCR beta chain was documented in a study of blood T cell repertoires in COVID-19. The overall study: COVID-19 samples from acute and convalescent phases originated in the United States, Italy and Spain. Nucleic acid was either cDNA or gDNA, and it came from T cells, B-cell-depleted T cells, or PBMCs.

The CDR3 length is 14 residues. Germline CDR1 LNHDA, CDR2 SQIVND (reference sequence). The J segment lost 4 bases and the V segment lost 9 bases, leaving 9 bases of the junction unmatched. In the original analysis: Estimates of nucleated cell counts were drawn from the amplification of reference gene primers. This table comes from immunoSEQ multiplex PCR, and its TCRdb copy is limited to in-frame clones, with some not included. V and J calls and clone size are those listed in that table; D and trimming were worked out from the DNA. The data contain roughly 16,000 clones, roughly nine tenths of them singletons.

V and J are TRBV19 and TRBJ2-3, with 8 bases identical to TRBD2. The specimen sequenced was peripheral blood. This receptor was obtained from a man aged 80 or over with acute or convalescent COVID-19. The CDR3 DNA reads TGTGCCAGCCAACCCGGGACTAGACCAGATACGCAGTATTTT. Its protein product is CASQPGTRPDTQYF.